The 19 T cell receptor beta chains presented below share a single source sample, sequenced in a study of tissue T cells after allogeneic stem cell transplantation (dated by TCRdb to between 2020 and 2023). Library creation used the immunoSEQ multiplex PCR assay. TCRdb holds this immuneACCESS table with in-frame rearrangements only. Some clones are missing; in checked studies, unresolved V genes explain under half, and the rest has no known cause. In all, the sample holds more than 5,500 clones, and about 48% of those were seen once. The biggest ten clones account for 13% to 15% of the sample. In the paper's terms, the time point label means: mouse harvest day 14 after allogeneic transplant. Each mouse graft consisted of 10^7 T-cell-depleted bone marrow cells plus 10^6 splenic CD5+ T cells and was given by tail vein injection. The specimen was gut tissue. The receptors stem from a female BALB/c mouse given C57BL/6 T cells with graft-versus-host disease after an allogeneic hematopoietic cell transplant.

A word on this clone: The gene names given are mouse names. The sequenced fragment ends 1 residue before the CDR3 boundary, so the rest is inferred from the germline J gene. The rearrangement uses TRBV13-2 and TRBJ2-5; tentatively, D is TRBD1 or TRBD2 (5 bases each). V was clipped by 4 bases and J by 0 bases, with 9 bases between them. From germline, CDR1 is NNHNN and CDR2 SYGAGS (reference sequence). CDR3 length: 14 residues. CDR3 bases read: TGTGCCAGCGGTCCTCGGGGGAACCAAGACACCCAGTAC. It yields the protein CASGPRGNQDTQY. The CDR3 in full is CASGPRGNQDTQYF.

Notes on this clone: A much larger clone is a single base away; this may be a read error. Germline and genes: mouse. The read halts 1 residue ahead of the CDR3 end, with the missing end drawn from the germline J gene. This chain links TRBV23 with TRBJ2-7. This CDR3 has 14 amino acids. Germline loops: CDR1 KGHTA, CDR2 FQNQQP. The CDR3 region is CSSSQSRSSYEQYF. CDR3 DNA, as far as it was read: TGCTCCAGCAGTCAATCGCGGAGCTCCTATGAACAGTAC.

This clone is deemed medium-sized. Genes and germline are mouse. The sequenced fragment ends 1 residue before the CDR3 boundary, so the rest is inferred from the germline J gene. The chain is built from TRBV3 and TRBJ1-2; no clear D gene. This CDR3 is built from 12 residues. V was cut by 4 bases and J by 0 bases, with 3 bases left in between. CDR1 and CDR2 from the germline V gene are SNHLY and FYNGKV (reference sequence). CDR3 DNA (partial): TGTGCCAGCAGCTCCACAAACTCCGACTACACC. Protein sequence: CASSSTNSDYT. The whole CDR3 reads CASSSTNSDYTF.

To note about this clone: Gene names and germline match the mouse. The read ends 1 residue shy of where the CDR3 ends; the end is completed using the germline J gene. The chain has TRBV12-1 and TRBJ2-4; 11 positions match TRBD2. The V segment lost 2 bases and the J segment 4 bases; nucleotides outside the gene matches: 1. The CDR3 is 14 amino acids. From germline, CDR1 is SGHSN and CDR2 HYEKVE. CDR3 bases read: TGTGCCAGCTCTCGGGACTGGGGGAAAAACACCTTGTAC. This translates into CASSRDWGKNTLY. In full, the CDR3 is CASSRDWGKNTLYF. The full variable domain, with the rest looked up from reference TRBV12-1 and TRBJ2-4, is DSGVVQSPRHIIKEKGGRSVLTCIPISGHSNVVWYQQTLGKELKFLIQHYEKVERDKGFLPSRFSVQQFDDYHSEMNMSALELEDSAMYFCASSRDWGKNTLYFGAGTRLSVL.

A note on this clone: The gene names here belong to mouse. The read gets to within 1 residue of the CDR3 end, and the germline J gene fills in the rest. The gene calls are TRBV15 and TRBJ2-3, with 7 bases lining up with TRBD1. Germline CDR1 and CDR2: SGHND and FRSKSL. CDR3 length: 13 amino acids. The J segment lost 0 bases and the V segment lost 8 bases, leaving 2 bases of the junction unmatched. The sequenced CDR3 bases are TGTGCCAGCGGGACAGCTAGTGCAGAAACGCTGTAT. Translated: CASGTASAETLY. The entire CDR3 sequence reads CASGTASAETLYF.

As concerns this clone: Genes here carry mouse names. The CDR3 extends 1 residue past the end of the read, so its final part is completed from the germline J gene. The genes are TRBV29 and TRBJ2-5; 9 nucleotides line up with TRBD1. The CDR3 extends over 14 amino acids. J was trimmed by 6 bases and V by 4 bases; bases with no gene match: 5. CDR1 and CDR2 (germline): MSHET, SYDVDS. CDR3 sequence: CASSSGTGSDTQYF. Incomplete CDR3 DNA: TGTGCTAGCAGTTCCGGGACAGGGTCCGACACCCAGTAC.

On this clone itself: Gene names are mouse gene names. The sequence runs out 1 residue before the end of the CDR3; the remainder is reconstructed from the germline J gene. V usage is TRBV26 and J usage is TRBJ2-3, with D perhaps matching TRBD2 (5 bases). Germline loops: CDR1 KGHPV, CDR2 FQNQEV (reference sequence). Between the trimmed V and J ends, which lost 4 bases and 3 bases, there was a span of 11 bases. This CDR3 has 14 residues. The CDR3 reads CASSPHWFAETLYF. CDR3 DNA, as far as it was read: TGTGCCAGCAGTCCGCACTGGTTCGCAGAAACGCTGTAT.

This clone is large. Genes and germline are mouse. The sequenced fragment ends 1 residue before the CDR3 boundary, so the rest is inferred from the germline J gene. The chain employs TRBV4 and TRBJ2-5; 12 bases are shared with TRBD2. Unmatched junction bases numbered 1, after V lost 5 bases and J lost 4 bases. Germline CDR1 and CDR2: LGHDT and YNNKQL (reference sequence). The CDR3 has 14 residues. The CDR3 protein is CASSDWGGEDTQYF. The CDR3 DNA, read in part, is TGTGCCAGCAGCGACTGGGGGGGCGAAGACACCCAGTAC.

By sample share, this clone is large (0.1 to 1%). The gene names given are mouse names. The read ends 1 residue before the CDR3 terminus; that terminus is restored from the germline J gene. J is TRBJ2-3 and V is TRBV31; 10 positions agree with TRBD1. Per germline, CDR1 GKSSPN and CDR2 SITVG. The V and J ends lost 5 bases and 3 bases, in that order; junction bases with no gene match: 2. The CDR3 contains 13 residues. CDR3 in amino acids: CAWDRGRAETLYF. CDR3 DNA (partial): TGTGCCTGGGACAGGGGGCGGGCAGAAACGCTGTAT.

This clone was counted between two and nine times. A read error may account for a junction end that differs from germline. The genes and germline here are from mouse. Sequencing ends 1 residue short of the CDR3 end; the germline J gene provides the rest. The chain is built from TRBV13-1 and TRBJ2-7; 10 nucleotides match TRBD2. The CDR3 extends over 15 amino acids. Germline V lookup: CDR1 NSHNY, CDR2 SYGAGN. The CDR3 loop reads CASGDRAGGAYEQYF. Incomplete CDR3 DNA: TGTGCCAGCGGTGATCGAGCTGGGGGGGCTTATGAACAGTAC.

As for this clone: Mouse gene names and germline throughout. The sequence runs out 1 residue before the end of the CDR3; the remainder is reconstructed from the germline J gene. This chain uses TRBV12-2 with TRBJ2-7, with TRBD2 matching over 13 bases. The CDR3 sequence is 15 residues long. Germline V gives CDR1 SGHLS, CDR2 HYDKME. V lost 0 bases, J lost 4 bases, and 2 bases stayed unmatched. The CDR3 DNA, read in part, is TGTGCCAGCTCTCTCGGGACTGGGGGGGGTTATGAACAGTAC. The encoded protein is CASSLGTGGGYEQY. The whole CDR3 region reads CASSLGTGGGYEQYF. Together with reference TRBV12-2 and TRBJ2-7, the CDR3 gives the full variable domain: NSGVVQSPRYIIKGKGERSILKCIPISGHLSVAWYQQTQGQELKFFIQHYDKMERDKGNLPSRFSVQQFDDYHSEMNMSALELEDSAVYFCASSLGTGGGYEQYFGPGTRLTVL.

As concerns this clone: Mouse gene names apply. Coverage ceases 1 residue before the CDR3 finishes, and the germline J gene fills in the end. The chain combines TRBV26 with TRBJ2-3, with 10 positions matching TRBD2. J lost 3 bases, V lost 4 bases, and 1 base had no gene match. Germline V lookup: CDR1 KGHPV, CDR2 FQNQEV (reference sequence). This CDR3 spans 14 amino acids. The CDR3 reads CASSPGLGAETLYF. The covered CDR3 bases are TGTGCCAGCAGTCCGGGACTGGGGGCAGAAACGCTGTAT.

This clone came up once. At one end, the junction sequence differs from germline, possibly due to a read error. Mouse germline and gene names are used. The CDR3 is cut off 1 residue early in the read; its end comes from the germline J gene. The V call is TRBV13-1, the J call TRBJ1-3; perhaps TRBD1 as D (6 bases). Per germline, CDR1 NSHNY and CDR2 SYGAGN. The length of the CDR3 is 14 residues. CDR3 DNA (partial): TGTGCCGGCAGTGGGACATCTTCTGGAAATACGCTCTAT. Encoded protein: CAGSGTSSGNTLY. The whole CDR3 protein is CAGSGTSSGNTLYF.

Notes on this clone: Gene names and germline match the mouse. The CDR3 is cut off 1 residue early in the read; its end comes from the germline J gene. The chain recombines TRBV26 with TRBJ2-7; D gene unclear. Trimming stripped 2 bases from V and 6 bases from J, with 8 bases between. This CDR3 comprises 12 residues. In germline, CDR1 is KGHPV, CDR2 FQNQEV (reference sequence). The CDR3 region is CASSLKGIEQYF. The CDR3 bases that were read are TGTGCCAGCAGTCTGAAGGGTATTGAACAGTAC.

This clone was picked up one time. Each gene name is a mouse one. The read ends 1 residue before the CDR3 terminus; that terminus is restored from the germline J gene. The chain employs TRBV3 and TRBJ2-4; D is possibly TRBD1 (6 bases). With 1 base removed from V and 3 bases from J, the gap between germline ends came to 8 bases. The CDR3 sequence is 14 residues long. Germline CDR1 SNHLY, CDR2 FYNGKV (reference sequence). CDR3 in amino acids: CASSLEGVQNTLYF. The sequenced CDR3 bases are TGTGCCAGCAGCTTAGAGGGGGTGCAAAACACCTTGTAC.

This clone was recorded a few times. Genes and germline come from the mouse. With the read ending 1 residue before the CDR3 end, the germline J gene is used to fill in that end. Other DNA sequences within the sample encode an identical CDR3. The rearrangement uses TRBV2 and TRBJ1-4; 7 nucleotides match TRBD1. CDR3 size: 14 residues. The J segment lost 3 bases and the V segment lost 4 bases, leaving 2 bases of the junction unmatched. Looked up from germline, CDR1 is LGHNA and CDR2 is YSYQKL. CDR3 DNA (partial): TGTGCCAGCAGCCCTGGGACAGCCAACGAAAGATTATTT. This sequence encodes CASSPGTANERLF. The complete CDR3 sequence is CASSPGTANERLFF. Full variable domain (remainder filled in from reference TRBV2 and TRBJ1-4): DPKIIQKPKYLVAVTGSEKILICEQYLGHNAMYWYRQSAKKPLEFMFSYSYQKLMDNQTASSRFQPQSSKKNHLDLQITALKPDDSATYFCASSPGTANERLFFGHGTKLSVL.

Sample share makes this clone large. Gene names denote mouse genes. Coverage ceases 1 residue before the CDR3 finishes, and the germline J gene fills in the end. V and J are TRBV31 and TRBJ1-4, with D hard to call. The CDR3 totals 15 residues. Trimming took 0 bases from V and 0 from J, leaving 8 bases between them. The V gene's germline CDR1 is GKSSPN and CDR2 SITVG. CDR3 sequence reads: CAWSLSRISNERLFF. The sequenced CDR3 bases are TGTGCCTGGAGTCTTTCACGAATTTCCAACGAAAGATTATTT. Full variable domain (remainder filled in from reference TRBV31 and TRBJ1-4): AQTIHQWPVAEIKAVGSPLSLGCTIKGKSSPNLYWYWQATGGTLQQLFYSITVGQVESVVQLNLSASRPKDDQFILSTEKLLLSHSGFYLCAWSLSRISNERLFFGHGTKLSVL.

Details on this clone: Gene labels here are mouse ones. The CDR3 end falls 1 residue outside the read, so it is completed with the germline J gene. V is TRBV26 and J is TRBJ2-1; either TRBD1 or TRBD2 may fit D (5 bases each). Germline CDR1 is KGHPV and CDR2 is FQNQEV (reference sequence). This CDR3 has 14 amino acids. V shed 4 bases and J shed 2 bases, with 9 bases lying between them. The CDR3 protein is CASSPGVYYAEQFF. The part of the CDR3 DNA that was read is TGTGCCAGCAGTCCGGGGGTCTACTATGCTGAGCAGTTC. Using reference TRBV26 and TRBJ2-1 for the parts outside the CDR3, the full variable domain is NSKVIQTPRYLVKGQGQKAKMRCIPEKGHPVVFWYQQNKNNEFKFLINFQNQEVLQQIDMTEKRFSAECPSNSPCSLEIQSSEAGDSALYLCASSPGVYYAEQFFGPGTRLTVL.

A word on this clone: Here the gene names and germline are mouse. The read finishes 1 residue shy of the CDR3 end, and the germline J gene is used to complete it. The rearrangement joins TRBV23 to TRBJ2-3; the table's D call, TRBD1, was not checked against the DNA. Germline V gene sequence: CDR1 KGHTA, CDR2 FQNQQP. The CDR3 consists of 15 residues. CDR3 bases read: TGCTCCAGCAGTCAAAAACAGGGGGGTGCAGAAACGCTGTAT. Translating it yields CSSSQKQGGAETLY. The whole CDR3 protein is CSSSQKQGGAETLYF.